This TCR beta chain is drawn from a study of T-cell memory formation after mild COVID-19. Overall study results and limits: Later expanders leaned CD4+, whereas day 15 to 85 contracting clones were balanced CD4/CD8. Second-wave clones reaching peak frequency on day 37 lacked confirmed SARS-CoV-2 specificity.

This clonotype was found a few times. Its antigen is undetermined. V shed 6 bases, J shed 3 bases, and the junction held 7 bases outside the gene matches. The CDR3 loop spans 15 amino acids. Germline CDR1 and CDR2: MNHNY and SVGAGI (reference sequence). TCRdb recomputed calls from the 5' RACE reads with MiXCR, one row per CDR3 protein. The sample lists 300,000 to 350,000 distinct CDR3 sequences, over 11% seen once, with roughly 21% in the top ten. Sequencing was performed on PBMCs or a T cell subset sorted from them (not recorded which). The V call is TRBV6-6, the J call TRBJ2-1, with TRBD2 matching 8 bases. This TCR was recovered from a man between 18 and 35 years old who had mild COVID-19 (a few samples of this study predate the infection). Cell type and time point are not known. CDR3 amino acids: CASRGSGANYNEQFF. DNA for the CDR3: TGTGCCAGCAGGGGTAGCGGGGCCAACTACAATGAGCAGTTCTTC.